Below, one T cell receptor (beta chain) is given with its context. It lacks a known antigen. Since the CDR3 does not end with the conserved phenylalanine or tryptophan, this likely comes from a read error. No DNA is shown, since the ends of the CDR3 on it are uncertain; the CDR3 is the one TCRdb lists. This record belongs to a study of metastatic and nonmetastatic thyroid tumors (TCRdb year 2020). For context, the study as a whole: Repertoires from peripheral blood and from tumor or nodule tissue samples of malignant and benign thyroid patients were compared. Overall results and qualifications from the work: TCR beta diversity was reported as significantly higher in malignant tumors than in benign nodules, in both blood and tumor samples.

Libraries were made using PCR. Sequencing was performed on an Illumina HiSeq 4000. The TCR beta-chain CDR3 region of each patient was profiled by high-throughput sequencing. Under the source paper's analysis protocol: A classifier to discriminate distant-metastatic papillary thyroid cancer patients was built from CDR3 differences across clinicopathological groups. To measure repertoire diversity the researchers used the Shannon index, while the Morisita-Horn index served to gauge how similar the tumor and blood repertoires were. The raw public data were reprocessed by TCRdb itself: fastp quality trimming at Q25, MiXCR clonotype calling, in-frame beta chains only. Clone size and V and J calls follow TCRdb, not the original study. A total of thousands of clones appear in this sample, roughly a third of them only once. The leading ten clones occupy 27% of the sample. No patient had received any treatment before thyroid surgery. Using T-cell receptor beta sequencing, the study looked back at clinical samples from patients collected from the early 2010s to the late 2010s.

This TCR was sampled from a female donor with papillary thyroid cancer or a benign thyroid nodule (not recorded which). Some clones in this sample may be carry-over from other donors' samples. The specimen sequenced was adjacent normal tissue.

The CDR3 reads as follows: CSALHEVATEAVL. Rearrangement joined TRBV20-1 to TRBJ1-1. The CDR3 sequence runs 13 residues, both termini included. CDR1 and CDR2 were assigned from the germline V gene (reference sequence) as DFQATT and SNEGSKA.